What follows are 9 T cell receptor beta chains derived from one specimen sequenced in a study of response to subunit inactivated influenza vaccine. Using its own MiXCR run on the RT-PCR reads, TCRdb lists one record per CDR3 protein. Here the sample spans 710,000 or so distinct CDR3 sequences, about 15% being singletons. The specimen comprised PBMCs from blood, sampled 12 days after vaccination. The receptors come from a man in his forties or fifties who received an inactivated influenza vaccine.

The chain employs TRBV21-1 and TRBJ1-4; the D call of TRBD1 is as the table states it, not checked on the DNA. TRBV21-1 is marked as a pseudogene. The CDR3 is made up of 14 amino acids. The CDR3 is CASRRTGGDEKLFF. As DNA, the CDR3 is TGTGCCAGCCGTCGTACAGGGGGCGATGAAAAACTGTTTTTT.

This sequence joins TRBV5-4 and TRBJ2-3; D is unresolved. This CDR3 has 14 amino acids. Germline V gene lookup returns CDR1 SGHNT and CDR2 YYREEE (reference sequence). Trimming pared 0 bases from V and 6 bases from J, leaving 11 bases between. The CDR3 here is CASSLASLGDTQYF. CDR3 bases: TGTGCCAGCAGCTTGGCCTCCCTGGGGGATACGCAGTATTTT.

The chain joins TRBV14 to TRBJ2-1; D call uncertain. The CDR3 spans 14 residues. The V gene lost 4 bases and the J gene lost 5 bases, with 12 bases spanning the gap. Germline-derived CDR1 and CDR2 are SGHDN and FVKESK. Written as DNA, the CDR3 is TGTGCCAGCAGCCTCCTCGAGGCCGACAATGAGCAGTTCTTC. Translating gives CASSLLEADNEQFF.

The chain links TRBV6-2 or TRBV6-3 to TRBJ2-1; 14 positions agree with TRBD2. Germline trimming cut 0 bases from V and 7 bases from J; bases unmatched to any gene: 14. The CDR3 totals 20 residues. Germline V gives CDR1 MNHEY, CDR2 SVGEGT. The CDR3 DNA sequence: TGTGCCAGCAGTTACTCGGGACTAGCGGGAGAAGGGGGCTACAAGAATGAGCAGTTCTTC. Its translation: CASSYSGLAGEGGYKNEQFF.

V and J are TRBV7-9 and TRBJ1-2, with unresolved D. Germline CDR1 is SEHNR and CDR2 is FQNEAQ (reference sequence). Trimming removed 1 base from V and 6 bases from J, with 12 bases in between. CDR3 length: 14 amino acids. The CDR3 spells CASSLGLREDGYTF. Here the CDR3 DNA reads TGTGCCAGCAGCTTAGGACTACGGGAGGATGGCTACACCTTC.

This chain joins TRBV4-2 and TRBJ2-7; tentatively, D is TRBD2 (7 bases). V was cut by 0 bases and J by 3 bases, with 18 bases left in between. CDR1 is LGHNA and CDR2 is YNFKEQ in the germline V gene. The CDR3 has 17 amino acids. In nucleotides, the CDR3 is TGTGCCAGCAGCCAAGACCCAAGGGGGGGCTTCGGCTACGAGCAGTACTTC. As protein: CASSQDPRGGFGYEQYF.

CDR3 sequence (DNA): TGTGCCAGCAGCTGGACTAGCGGGGTATCAGAGACCCAGTACTTC. Protein sequence: CASSWTSGVSETQYF. The rearrangement links TRBV7-2 to TRBJ2-5, with 12 bases fitting TRBD2. The J segment lost 4 bases and the V segment lost 4 bases, leaving 4 bases of the junction unmatched. CDR3 length equals 15 residues. CDR1 SGHTA and CDR2 FQGNSA come from the germline V gene.

This clonotype was recorded many times. This rearrangement joins TRBV12-3 or TRBV12-4 to TRBJ1-2; perhaps TRBD1 as D (6 bases). There are 13 residues in the CDR3. V gave up 8 bases and J gave up 3 bases, with 13 bases separating them. This CDR3 is CASVTNRDYGYTF. CDR3 nucleotides: TGTGCCAGCGTAACTAACAGGGACTATGGCTACACCTTC.

A few counts support this clonotype. V and J are TRBV2 and TRBJ2-2; D remains ambiguous. This CDR3 region has 15 residues. Germline V gives CDR1 SNHLY, CDR2 FYNNEI. The V end was cut by 2 bases, the J end by 1 base, with 8 bases between. Here the CDR3 reads CASSENGLNTGELFF. CDR3 bases: TGTGCCAGCAGTGAAAACGGATTGAACACCGGGGAGCTGTTTTTT.